The next 16 T cell receptor beta chains were all read from a single sample in a study of blood T cell repertoires in COVID-19. Sequencing was performed with immunoSEQ multiplex PCR; in TCRdb, only in-frame clones are kept and a portion is missing. This table has about 90,000 clones, roughly 70% appearing once. Sequenced input: peripheral blood. These receptors were taken from a woman of 80 years or more with acute or convalescent COVID-19.

The rearrangement links TRBV4-1 to TRBJ1-3; TRBD1 matches 8 bases. The V segment lost 1 base and the J segment 3 bases; nucleotides outside the gene matches: 14. This CDR3 region has 19 residues. CDR1 MGHRA and CDR2 YSYEKL come from the germline V gene. CDR3 sequence (DNA): TGCGCCAGCAGCCAAGGCAAGCCAAGTAGGACAGGGTTTGGAAACACCATATATTTT. The encoded protein is CASSQGKPSRTGFGNTIYF.

The table lists this clone with a few counts. This chain links TRBV10-1 with TRBJ1-5, with 8 bases identical to TRBD1. The trim removed 2 bases at V and 6 bases at J, leaving 9 bases unmatched. Per germline, CDR1 WNHNN and CDR2 SYGVQD (reference sequence). CDR3 length: 16 amino acids. In DNA form, the CDR3 reads TGCGCCAGCAGTGAGCCGGACAGGGAACTGGGTCAGCCCCAGCATTTT. Residues: CASSEPDRELGQPQHF.

J is TRBJ1-2 and V is TRBV19, with 8 nucleotides matching TRBD1. Per the germline V gene, CDR1 is LNHDA and CDR2 is SQIVND (reference sequence). J lost 1 base, V lost 2 bases, and 3 bases had no gene match. CDR3 length: 15 amino acids. In DNA form, the CDR3 reads TGTGCCAGTAGTATAAGAGGACAGGGTAACTATGGCTACACCTTC. Translating it yields CASSIRGQGNYGYTF.

The rearrangement uses TRBV30 and TRBJ1-5; maybe TRBD1 (5 bases). Germline-derived CDR1 and CDR2 are GTSNPN and SVGIG (reference sequence). The length of the CDR3 is 13 residues. V lost 0 bases, J lost 4 bases, and 7 bases lay in between. CDR3 in amino acids: CAWSVTDNQPQHF. CDR3 sequence (DNA): TGTGCCTGGAGTGTGACAGATAATCAGCCCCAGCATTTT.

The rearrangement joins TRBV5-4 to TRBJ2-1; TRBD1 matches at 8 bases. The CDR3 contains 16 residues. CDR1 and CDR2 from the germline V gene are SGHNT and YYREEE (reference sequence). Trimming cost V 3 bases and J 0 bases; bases outside gene matches: 5. In DNA, the CDR3 is TGTGCCAGCAGCTGGAGGACAGGGAGCTCCTACAATGAGCAGTTCTTC. It codes for CASSWRTGSSYNEQFF.

This clone was detected a few times. This CDR3 is also generated by other DNA sequences in the sample. The chain carries TRBV7-2 and TRBJ1-1, with 8 nucleotides matching TRBD1. The V gene's germline CDR1 is SGHTA and CDR2 FQGNSA. CDR3 length equals 15 residues. Trimming cost V 1 base and J 1 base; bases outside gene matches: 2. In nucleotides, the CDR3 is TGTGCCAGCAGCTTAGGGGACAGGCGGAACACTGAAGCTTTCTTT. Encoded protein: CASSLGDRRNTEAFF.

V and J are TRBV7-8 and TRBJ1-1, with D uncertain. Germline CDR1 SGHVS, CDR2 FQNEAQ. CDR3 size: 13 residues. Trimming took off 1 base at V and 7 bases at J, with 10 bases between the two ends. As DNA, the CDR3 is TGTGCCAGCAGCTTAGATCGTAGGAGTGAAGCTTTCTTT. The encoded protein is CASSLDRRSEAFF.

This clone was seen once. The chain carries TRBV9 and TRBJ1-4, with a weak D call TRBD1 (6 bases). The CDR3 is 15 amino acids. Trimming stripped 3 bases from V and 2 bases from J, with 11 bases between. CDR1 SGDLS and CDR2 YYNGEE come from the germline V gene. This CDR3 is CASSATGMTNEKLFF. CDR3 DNA: TGTGCCAGCAGCGCCACAGGGATGACTAATGAAAAACTGTTTTTT.

DNA for the CDR3: TGTGCCAGTAGTCTGGGGCAGGCCTATGGCTACACCTTC. Translated: CASSLGQAYGYTF. The rearrangement joins TRBV19 to TRBJ1-2; a weak D match, TRBD1 (5 bases). The length of the CDR3 is 13 residues. CDR1 LNHDA and CDR2 SQIVND come from the germline V gene (reference sequence). V lost 5 bases and J 4 bases, leaving 11 bases between the germline ends.

The J gene is TRBJ2-1, the V gene TRBV4-2, with TRBD1 matching over 7 bases. This CDR3 has 15 residues. Looked up from germline, CDR1 is LGHNA and CDR2 is YNFKEQ. V was pared by 6 bases and J by 9 bases, with 14 bases of the junction left unmatched. The DNA for the CDR3 is TGTGCCAGCAGTTACGAGAGGGGGCACTTTGTTGAGCAGTTCTTC. Protein sequence: CASSYERGHFVEQFF.

V usage is TRBV6-5 and J usage is TRBJ1-4; 11 bases are a match to TRBD1. With 2 bases clipped from V and 6 bases from J, the junction kept 5 bases outside the gene matches. CDR3 length equals 16 residues. CDR1 MNHEY and CDR2 SVGAGI come from the germline V gene. CDR3 sequence reads: CASSYRGTGGYEKLFF. The DNA for the CDR3 is TGTGCCAGCAGTTACCGCGGGACAGGGGGTTATGAAAAACTGTTTTTT.

CDR3 loop: CASSPLRANYGYTF. The CDR3 DNA follows: TGCGCCAGCAGCCCCCTTCGAGCTAACTATGGCTACACCTTC. The rearrangement joins TRBV5-1 to TRBJ1-2; D is unresolved. Germline values: CDR1 SGHRS, CDR2 YFSETQ. The CDR3 extends over 14 amino acids. V lost 4 bases to trimming and J lost 0 bases, with 10 bases between them.

The gene calls are TRBV27 and TRBJ2-7, with D perhaps matching TRBD1 (6 bases). Trimming removed 3 bases from V and 7 bases from J, with 19 bases in between. The CDR3 extends over 15 amino acids. Per germline, CDR1 MNHEY and CDR2 SMNVEV (reference sequence). CDR3 sequence reads: CASSFSGTRYWEQYF. CDR3 sequence (DNA): TGTGCCAGCAGTTTCAGTGGGACACGTTATTGGGAGCAGTACTTC.

The J gene is TRBJ2-2, the V gene TRBV7-2; D possibly corresponds to TRBD2 (7 bases). CDR1 SGHTA and CDR2 FQGNSA come from the germline V gene. The CDR3 extends over 16 amino acids. V was cut by 1 base and J by 8 bases, with 17 bases left in between. The CDR3, as DNA: TGTGCCAGCAGCTTAGAGGGGGGGCCGATATCTGGGGAGCTGTTTTTT. Its translation: CASSLEGGPISGELFF.

V is TRBV5-5 and J is TRBJ2-2; the D gene is possibly TRBD1 (5 bases). Trimming left V 2 bases short and J 1 base short, with 12 bases between. The CDR3 extends over 16 amino acids. In germline, CDR1 is SGHKS, CDR2 YYEKEE (reference sequence). CDR3 loop: CASSFLGQGNTGELFF. The CDR3 nucleotides read TGTGCCAGCAGCTTCCTGGGGCAGGGGAACACCGGGGAGCTGTTTTTT. The variable domain in full, completed from reference TRBV5-5 and TRBJ2-2, reads DAGVTQSPTHLIKTRGQQVTLRCSPISGHKSVSWYQQVLGQGPQFIFQYYEKEERGRGNFPDRFSARQFPNYSSELNVNALLLGDSALYLCASSFLGQGNTGELFFGEGSRLTVL.

The CDR3: CASSQDLVYGYTF. The CDR3 coding sequence is TGCGCCAGCAGCCAAGATCTCGTCTATGGCTACACCTTC. This chain connects TRBV4-3 to TRBJ1-2; no definite D call. V was cut by 0 bases and J by 4 bases, with 6 bases left in between. The germline gives CDR1 LGHNA, CDR2 YSLEER. The CDR3 consists of 13 residues.